The clone carrying this TCR beta chain came up once. Its antigen is still unknown. The sample comes from a study of cytomegalovirus exposure and HLA in healthy donors. Study results and caveats: For cytomegalovirus status, the classifier reportedly gave diagnoses with high specificity and sensitivity. The Asian-associated ancestry cluster reportedly had fewer N-insertions than the approximately 690-donor mean in a later analysis. HLA restriction was apparent for most CMV-associated TCR beta chains in a later analysis. Relative to equally common others, HLA-associated TCR beta chains showed greater clonal expansion in a later analysis.

This PCR relied on a set of 60 Vbeta primers and 13 Jbeta primers. Sequencing was performed with immunoSEQ multiplex PCR; in TCRdb, only in-frame clones are kept and a portion is missing. The sample records some 79,000 clones, under 80% being singletons. In germline, CDR1 is SEHNR, CDR2 FQNEAQ (reference sequence). The CDR3 is 16 residues long. V trimming: 3 bases; J trimming: 1 base; junction bases outside the gene matches: 3. V usage is TRBV7-9 and J usage is TRBJ2-2, with TRBD2 identical over 9 bases. This sequence was found in a male donor in good health and CMV-seropositive. Sequenced: PBMCs. Written as DNA, the CDR3 is TGTGCCAGCAGCTTTCCAGCGGGGGGGAACACCGGGGAGCTGTTTTTT. This codes for CASSFPAGGNTGELFF.